Below are 17 T cell receptor beta chains sequenced from a single sample in a study of blood T cells in healthy people across ages. Primers used in a second PCR of roughly 7 to 12 cycles were a sample-barcoded 5' primer and a J-beta primer mix. TCRdb passed the 5' RACE reads through MiXCR, listing each CDR3 protein once. Of more than 1,000,000 distinct CDR3 sequences listed, around 27% were seen once; the top ten hold around 0.75%. These data also formed part of another study, on T cells of mothers and their children.

Sequenced sample: blood. Every receptor here comes from a girl aged 2-10 years in good health.

This clonotype turned up a few times. Here the CDR3 DNA reads TGCGCCAGCAGCTTGGAGGGCAGGGGGCAGGGCTACACCTTC. Its translation: CASSLEGRGQGYTF. This rearrangement joins TRBV5-1 to TRBJ1-2; 8 nucleotides line up with TRBD1. V was pared by 0 bases and J by 8 bases, with 6 bases of the junction left unmatched. CDR3 length: 14 amino acids. From germline, CDR1 is SGHRS and CDR2 YFSETQ.

V is TRBV7-6 and J is TRBJ1-1; D is undetermined. V dropped 4 bases and J dropped 4 bases, with 10 bases sitting between them. The CDR3 is 13 amino acids. Per the germline V gene, CDR1 is SGHVS and CDR2 is FNYEAQ. CDR3 coding DNA: TGTGCCAGCAGCTCGCAACATGTCACTGAAGCTTTCTTT. Translation: CASSSQHVTEAFF. Supplemented by reference TRBV7-6 and TRBJ1-1, the full variable domain reads GAGVSQSPRYKVTKRGQDVALRCDPISGHVSLYWYRQALGQGPEFLTYFNYEAQQDKSGLPNDRFSAERPEGSISTLTIQRTEQRDSAMYRCASSSQHVTEAFFGQGTRLTVV.

In regard to this clonotype: Compared with germline, one end of the junction differs, possibly owing to a read error. Here the CDR3 reads CCVEVAGQPYNEQFF. As DNA, the CDR3 is TGCTGCGTTGAAGTGGCGGGACAGCCGTACAATGAGCAGTTCTTC. V usage is TRBV29-1 and J usage is TRBJ2-1; weak D call: TRBD1 (7 bases). The CDR3 has 15 residues. Germline V gene sequence: CDR1 SQVTM, CDR2 ANQGSEA.

The gene calls are TRBV6-1 and TRBJ2-1; TRBD2 matches at 9 bases. There are 19 residues in the CDR3. CDR1 MNHNS and CDR2 SASEGT come from the germline V gene. V shed 2 bases and J 5 bases; nucleotides not matched to a gene: 16. CDR3 sequence: CASSEPYPGERGVDNEQFF. In DNA form, the CDR3 reads TGTGCCAGCAGTGAACCCTACCCCGGGGAGCGGGGGGTCGACAATGAGCAGTTCTTC.

This clonotype has more than one count but fewer than ten. The V and J genes are TRBV7-9 and TRBJ2-5; D is possibly TRBD1 or TRBD2 (5 bases each). The V end was cut by 6 bases, the J end by 11 bases, with 19 bases between. This CDR3 is 13 amino acids long. Germline V gene lookup returns CDR1 SEHNR and CDR2 FQNEAQ (reference sequence). CDR3 coding DNA: TGTGCCAGCAGTCCCAGGGACCGCTTTGAGCAGTACTTC. Its protein is CASSPRDRFEQYF. The complete variable domain, with remaining parts taken from reference TRBV7-9 and TRBJ2-5, reads DTGVSQNPRHKITKRGQNVTFRCDPISEHNRLYWYRQTLGQGPEFLTYFQNEAQLEKSRLLSDRFSAERPKGSFSTLEIQRTEQGDSAMYLCASSPRDRFEQYFGPGTRLLVL.

This clonotype was seen only a few times. The chain is built from TRBV29-1 and TRBJ1-3; TRBD1 matches 8 bases. V was pared by 6 bases and J by 0 bases, with 13 bases of the junction left unmatched. The CDR3 is 17 residues long. The V gene's germline CDR1 is SQVTM and CDR2 ANQGSEA. In DNA form, the CDR3 reads TGCAGCGTCGTTATGACAGGGGAAGGATCCTCTGGAAACACCATATATTTT. It translates to CSVVMTGEGSSGNTIYF.

V and J are TRBV21-1 and TRBJ1-5. TRBV21-1 is labeled a pseudogene. The CDR3 consists of 11 residues. DNA for the CDR3: TGTGCCAGCAGCAACTCTCAGCCCCAGCACTTT. Translating it yields CASSNSQPQHF.

This clonotype was observed a handful of times. The DNA of the CDR3 is TGTGCCAGCAGTTTAGCACCCGGTTCTACTGAAGCTTTCTTT. Its translation: CASSLAPGSTEAFF. The rearrangement links TRBV12-3 or TRBV12-4 to TRBJ1-1, with unresolved D. The CDR3 consists of 14 residues. Trimming removed 0 bases from V and 5 bases from J, with 10 bases in between.

The gene calls are TRBV4-2 and TRBJ2-7, with D unclear. The ends were cut back, 2 bases at V and 2 bases at J, with 7 bases in the middle. The CDR3 consists of 13 residues. Looked up from germline, CDR1 is LGHNA and CDR2 is YNFKEQ. CDR3 amino acids: CASSQYITYEQYF. The CDR3 DNA sequence: TGTGCCAGCAGCCAATACATCACCTACGAGCAGTACTTC.

V is TRBV12-3 or TRBV12-4 and J is TRBJ1-4; 8 nucleotides line up with TRBD1. The CDR3 is 14 amino acids. J gave up 4 bases and V 6 bases, and 4 bases lay outside the gene matches. The CDR3 DNA follows: TGTGCCAGCAGAGAGGGACAGGATAATGAAAAACTGTTTTTT. Translating it yields CASREGQDNEKLFF.

The table lists this clonotype with many counts. This chain joins TRBV29-1 and TRBJ2-1; no definite D call. This CDR3 region has 13 residues. The germline V gene encodes CDR1 SQVTM and CDR2 ANQGSEA. Trimming took 4 bases from V and 2 from J, leaving 9 bases between them. This chain's CDR3 is CSVVKRTYNEQFF. The CDR3 nucleotides read TGCAGCGTTGTGAAAAGGACCTACAATGAGCAGTTCTTC.

The rearrangement joins TRBV2 to TRBJ2-4; the D gene is possibly TRBD1 (6 bases). Trimming took 0 bases from V and 4 from J, leaving 10 bases between them. Germline CDR1 SNHLY, CDR2 FYNNEI. This CDR3 region has 15 residues. For the CDR3, the DNA is TGTGCCAGCAGTGAAGCTGGGGGCAGTAAAAACATTCAGTACTTC. Its translation: CASSEAGGSKNIQYF. Filled out from reference TRBV2 and TRBJ2-4, the complete variable domain reads EPEVTQTPSHQVTQMGQEVILRCVPISNHLYFYWYRQILGQKVEFLVSFYNNEISEKSEIFDDQFSVERPDGSNFTLKIRSTKLEDSAMYFCASSEAGGSKNIQYFGAGTRLSVL.

This chain connects TRBV20-1 to TRBJ2-5; D might be TRBD1 (6 bases). Trimming removed 4 bases from V and 3 bases from J, with 15 bases in between. The germline gives CDR1 DFQATT, CDR2 SNEGSKA (reference sequence). The length of the CDR3 is 14 residues. DNA of the CDR3: TGCAGTGCTAATACTTGGGACACCGAAGAGACCCAGTACTTC. It translates to CSANTWDTEETQYF.

CDR3 DNA: TGTGCCAGCAGTTACTTGGGACAAGGGTGGTCCGGGGAGCTGTTTTTT. Its protein is CASSYLGQGWSGELFF. The chain combines TRBV6-5 with TRBJ2-2, with D maybe TRBD1 (6 bases). Per the germline V gene, CDR1 is MNHEY and CDR2 is SVGAGI. The CDR3 covers 16 residues. Trimming removed 1 base from V and 6 bases from J, with 15 bases in between.

This clonotype showed up just a few times. DNA of the CDR3: TGCAGTGTTAAAGGGGCTGGAAACACCATATATTTT. It yields the protein CSVKGAGNTIYF. This chain uses TRBV20-1 with TRBJ1-3, with D tentatively TRBD1 (5 bases). Germline V gene sequence: CDR1 DFQATT, CDR2 SNEGSKA (reference sequence). Trimming left V 7 bases short and J 2 bases short, with 9 bases between. This CDR3 contains 12 residues.

This clonotype has ten or more counts. The gene calls are TRBV11-2 and TRBJ2-5, with 9 bases fitting TRBD2. J was trimmed by 5 bases and V by 5 bases; bases with no gene match: 12. There are 16 residues in the CDR3. Germline V CDR1 and CDR2: SGHAT, FQNNGV. CDR3 bases: TGTGCCAGCAGCATTGAACCGGGACTAGCTTGGGAGACCCAGTACTTC. Its translation is CASSIEPGLAWETQYF.

The rearrangement joins TRBV29-1 to TRBJ2-1, with D tentatively TRBD2 (5 bases). V lost 4 bases, J lost 0 bases, and 10 bases lay in between. Germline V gene sequence: CDR1 SQVTM, CDR2 ANQGSEA. CDR3 length: 14 amino acids. CDR3 DNA: TGCAGCGTTGCCCAGCGGCTCTCCTACAATGAGCAGTTCTTC. This sequence encodes CSVAQRLSYNEQFF.